This entry is about one TCR beta chain. The antigen is not known. The method was immunoSEQ multiplex PCR; TCRdb's version includes in-frame clones alone and lacks a portion of them. This table has 4,000 or so clones, around 62% appearing once. This sample was included in a study of T cells in tumors after PD-1 blockade. On the study more broadly: Patients had no prior checkpoint blockade, systemic immunosuppressants, or anti-cancer therapy within 4 weeks. Notes on the study in general: Most post-therapy expanded exhausted CD8+ clones were new, undetected before treatment. In squamous cell carcinoma, roughly 48% of expanded exhausted clones were novel versus about 27% of other expanded CD8+ clones.

Per germline, CDR1 ENHRY and CDR2 SYGVKD. The CDR3 loop spans 18 amino acids. The V and J ends lost 7 bases and 4 bases, in that order; junction bases with no gene match: 11. The average interval from treatment start to post-treatment squamous cell carcinoma sampling was 31 days. The receptor comes from a human donor with cutaneous squamous cell carcinoma. V is TRBV10-3 and J is TRBJ2-2, with 14 bases aligning to TRBD2. Sequencing used tumor tissue, obtained after anti-PD-1 treatment. This CDR3 is CAINTPGLAGGSTGELFF. CDR3 nucleotides: TGTGCCATCAACACTCCCGGACTAGCGGGGGGCAGCACCGGGGAGCTGTTTTTT.